Listed below are T cell receptor beta chains from one sample, sequenced in a study of T cells after yellow fever vaccination. TCRdb independently ran MiXCR on the 5' RACE reads; one entry per CDR3 protein. The sample has about 240,000 distinct CDR3 sequences, about 7% seen once. The sample was CD4+ T cells sorted from PBMCs, taken 15 days after the yellow fever booster vaccination. All receptors come from a man younger than 45 who received the YFV17D yellow fever vaccine. CDR3s include the opening cysteine and the closing phenylalanine or tryptophan. D genes are given only for firm matches. Clone size is stated in some rows and not others, as once, few, many or a class when expanded.

>TRBV9|few|TRBJ2-2|TRBD1
CASSAGGQGARHGELFF
TGTGCCAGCAGCGCAGGCGGACAGGGGGCGAGACACGGGGAGCTGTTTTTT
>TRBV9|few|TRBJ2-7|-
CASSVATGIFDEQYF
TGTGCCAGCAGCGTAGCAACAGGGATTTTCGACGAGCAGTACTTC
>TRBV20-1|-|TRBJ2-2|-
CSASMLSRAGELFF
TGCAGTGCTAGTATGTTATCTAGGGCTGGGGAGCTGTTTTTT
>TRBV5-8|few|TRBJ2-7|TRBD2
CASCRGGYLYEQYF
TGTGCCAGTTGCCGGGGGGGCTATTTGTACGAGCAGTACTTC
>TRBV20-1|-|TRBJ2-5|-
CSAIEPVRTVQETQYF
TGCAGTGCTATAGAGCCGGTCCGGACAGTACAAGAGACCCAGTACTTC
>TRBV5-1|many|TRBJ2-5|-
CASSLASRSAETQYF
TGCGCCAGCAGCTTGGCCTCCCGGTCAGCAGAGACCCAGTACTTC
>TRBV5-4|few|TRBJ2-7|TRBD2
CASSFGTSGYYEQYF
TGTGCCAGCAGCTTCGGGACTAGCGGTTACTACGAGCAGTACTTC
>TRBV24-1|few|TRBJ2-5|TRBD2
CATSDVSGRRETQYF
TGTGCCACCAGTGATGTCAGCGGGAGGCGAGAGACCCAGTACTTC
>TRBV2|few|TRBJ2-2|TRBD2
CASSEYRGVELFF
TGTGCCAGCAGTGAATACCGGGGGGTAGAGCTGTTTTTT
>TRBV5-1|many|TRBJ2-1|TRBD2
CASSPNSGYNNEQFF
TGCGCCAGCAGTCCAAATAGCGGGTACAACAATGAGCAGTTCTTC
>TRBV7-2|few|TRBJ2-7|-
CASSSPRGYYEQYF
TGTGCCAGCAGCTCCCCCCGGGGGTACTACGAGCAGTACTTC
>TRBV20-1|few|TRBJ1-5|TRBD1
CSARQGDFREPQHF
TGCAGTGCACGACAGGGGGACTTTCGGGAGCCCCAGCATTTT
>TRBV29-1|many|TRBJ2-1|TRBD2
CSVEPSGSLYEQFF
TGCAGCGTTGAACCTAGCGGGAGTCTTTATGAGCAGTTCTTC
>TRBV7-9|-|TRBJ1-6|-
CASSLEGVSPLHF
TGTGCCAGCAGCTTAGAGGGGGTCTCACCCCTCCACTTT
>TRBV3-1|-|TRBJ2-1|TRBD2
CATCRTSGRALSSSYNEQFF
TGTGCCACCTGCCGGACTAGCGGGAGGGCCTTGTCAAGCTCCTACAATGAGCAGTTCTTC
>TRBV20-1|few|TRBJ2-5|-
CSASSGPRWETQYF
TGCAGTGCTTCTTCCGGGCCCCGGTGGGAGACCCAGTACTTC
>TRBV20-1|many|TRBJ2-1|-
CSAREDLVIQFF
TGCAGTGCTAGAGAGGATTTGGTTATCCAGTTCTTC